A single sample is the source of the 5 T cell receptor beta chains below, sequenced in a study of T cells in tuberculosis. Generated by immunoSEQ multiplex PCR, the TCRdb table keeps only in-frame clones and is missing some. Among about 7,700 clones listed, roughly 94% were seen once. What was sequenced was PBMCs. These receptors all come from an adult with tuberculosis.

The chain combines TRBV6-8 with TRBJ1-1; perhaps TRBD1 as D (6 bases). With 9 bases removed from V and 4 bases from J, the gap between germline ends came to 15 bases. Looked up from germline, CDR1 is MNHGY and CDR2 is SAAAGT. The CDR3 covers 13 residues. The CDR3 sequence: CARGSRRGTEAFF. The CDR3, as DNA: TGTGCCAGGGGGTCTCGCAGGGGCACTGAAGCTTTCTTT.

This chain uses TRBV19 with TRBJ2-7; a possible D gene is TRBD2 (5 bases). CDR3 size: 14 residues. CDR1 LNHDA and CDR2 SQIVND come from the germline V gene (reference sequence). The V end lost 3 bases, the J end lost 3 bases, and 12 bases lay between the germline ends. Written as DNA, the CDR3 is TGTGCCAGTAGTATCGGACCGACTAACTACGAGCAGTACTTC. It encodes CASSIGPTNYEQYF.

The rearrangement joins TRBV19 to TRBJ1-1, with 10 positions matching TRBD1. Germline-derived CDR1 and CDR2 are LNHDA and SQIVND (reference sequence). V was clipped by 3 bases and J by 4 bases; unmatched bases: 2. The CDR3 has 14 amino acids. CDR3 residues: CASSMRTGGTEAFF. For the CDR3, the DNA is TGTGCCAGTAGTATGAGGACAGGGGGCACTGAAGCTTTCTTT.

The CDR3 loop is CASSYSAGDTEAFF. CDR3 nucleotides: TGTGCCAGCAGTTACTCGGCAGGGGACACTGAAGCTTTCTTT. The V call is TRBV6-5, the J call TRBJ1-1; a possible D gene is TRBD1 (6 bases). Germline CDR1 is MNHEY and CDR2 is SVGAGI. The CDR3 has 14 amino acids. V dropped 0 bases and J dropped 3 bases, with 8 bases sitting between them.

The rearrangement uses TRBV9 and TRBJ1-3; D gene unclear. With 0 bases removed from V and 3 bases from J, the gap between germline ends came to 10 bases. Germline loops: CDR1 SGDLS, CDR2 YYNGEE. CDR3 size: 15 residues. The CDR3 DNA is TGTGCCAGCAGCGTAGCGCGGGGTAGTGGAAACACCATATATTTT. Translation: CASSVARGSGNTIYF.